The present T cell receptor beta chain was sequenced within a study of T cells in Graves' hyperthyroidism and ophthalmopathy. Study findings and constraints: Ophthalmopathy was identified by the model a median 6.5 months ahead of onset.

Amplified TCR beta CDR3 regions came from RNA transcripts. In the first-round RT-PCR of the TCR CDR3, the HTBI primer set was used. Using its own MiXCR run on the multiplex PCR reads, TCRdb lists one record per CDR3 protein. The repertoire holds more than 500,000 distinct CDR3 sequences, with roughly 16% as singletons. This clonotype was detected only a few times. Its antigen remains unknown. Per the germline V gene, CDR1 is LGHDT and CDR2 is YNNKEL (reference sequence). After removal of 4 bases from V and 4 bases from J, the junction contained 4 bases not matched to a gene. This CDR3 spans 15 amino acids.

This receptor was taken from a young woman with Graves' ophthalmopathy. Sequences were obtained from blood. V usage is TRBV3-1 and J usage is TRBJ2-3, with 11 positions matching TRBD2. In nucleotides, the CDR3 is TGTGCCAGCAGCCCTACTAGCGGGAGTTCAGATACGCAGTATTTT. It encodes CASSPTSGSSDTQYF.